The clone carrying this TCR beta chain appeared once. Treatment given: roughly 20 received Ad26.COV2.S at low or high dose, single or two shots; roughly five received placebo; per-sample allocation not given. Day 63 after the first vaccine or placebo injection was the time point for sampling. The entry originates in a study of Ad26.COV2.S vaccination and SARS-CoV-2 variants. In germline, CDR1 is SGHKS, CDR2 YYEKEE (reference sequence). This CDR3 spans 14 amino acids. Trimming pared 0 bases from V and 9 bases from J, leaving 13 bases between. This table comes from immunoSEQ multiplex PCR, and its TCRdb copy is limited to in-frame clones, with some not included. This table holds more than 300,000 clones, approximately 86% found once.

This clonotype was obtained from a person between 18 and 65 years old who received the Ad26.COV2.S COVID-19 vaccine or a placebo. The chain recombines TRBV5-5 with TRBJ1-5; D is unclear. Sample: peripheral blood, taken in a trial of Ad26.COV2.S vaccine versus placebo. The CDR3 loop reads CASSLVSAERPQHF. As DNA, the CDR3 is TGTGCCAGCAGCTTGGTGTCAGCCGAAAGGCCCCAGCATTTT.